This entry lists 28 T cell receptor beta chains sequenced from one sample in a study of cytomegalovirus exposure and HLA in healthy donors. The PCR was carried out with 60 Vbeta primers and 13 Jbeta primers. Some clones are missing from TCRdb's copy, which holds only in-frame ones; the method was immunoSEQ multiplex PCR. This table has about 110,000 clones, around three quarters appearing once. Sequencing was done on a sample of PBMCs. These receptors were taken from a woman aged 25 to 39 in good health and CMV-seronegative.

The chain links TRBV19 to TRBJ2-3; a weak D match, TRBD1 (5 bases). Germline lookup yields CDR1 LNHDA and CDR2 SQIVND (reference sequence). The CDR3 runs 14 residues. The germline V and J ends were trimmed by 4 bases and 0 bases, with 8 bases remaining between them. The CDR3 protein is CASSTQASTDTQYF. Here the CDR3 DNA reads TGTGCCAGTAGTACACAGGCTAGCACAGATACGCAGTATTTT.

The chain has TRBV2 and TRBJ1-5, with 7 nucleotides matching TRBD1. The germline gives CDR1 SNHLY, CDR2 FYNNEI. This CDR3 is 18 amino acids long. Germline trimming cut 6 bases from V and 3 bases from J; bases unmatched to any gene: 17. CDR3 nucleotides: TGTGCCAGCAGGGGGGACAGTGCCGTCGGCCACACCAATCAGCCCCAGCATTTT. Amino acid sequence: CASRGDSAVGHTNQPQHF. Full variable domain (outside the CDR3, taken from reference TRBV2 and TRBJ1-5): EPEVTQTPSHQVTQMGQEVILRCVPISNHLYFYWYRQILGQKVEFLVSFYNNEISEKSEIFDDQFSVERPDGSNFTLKIRSTKLEDSAMYFCASRGDSAVGHTNQPQHFGDGTRLSIL.

This sequence joins TRBV30 and TRBJ1-3; D call uncertain. The CDR3 has 14 residues. Trimming shortened V by 2 bases and J by 0 bases, and 8 bases separated the two germline ends. Germline CDR1 reads GTSNPN; CDR2 reads SVGIG (reference sequence). CDR3 residues: CAWSHSHSGNTIYF. DNA of the CDR3: TGTGCCTGGAGTCACAGCCACTCTGGAAACACCATATATTTT.

In its sample, this clone was seen once. V gene TRBV27 combines with J gene TRBJ2-5, with TRBD2 identical over 10 bases. V lost 7 bases to trimming and J lost 1 base; unmatched junction nucleotides: 18. The germline gives CDR1 MNHEY, CDR2 SMNVEV (reference sequence). The CDR3 covers 19 residues. The CDR3 region has the DNA TGTGCCAGCACCCCTTCGCCCAGGTTTAGCGGGAGGTCCCAAGAGACCCAGTACTTC. It translates to CASTPSPRFSGRSQETQYF.

The chain carries TRBV2 and TRBJ2-2; 7 nucleotides match TRBD2. V was clipped by 4 bases and J by 5 bases; unmatched bases: 4. The CDR3 extends over 14 amino acids. CDR1 and CDR2 (germline): SNHLY, FYNNEI. In DNA, the CDR3 is TGTGCCAGCAGTGGGCAGGGAGGGACCGGGGAGCTGTTTTTT. Its protein product is CASSGQGGTGELFF.

This chain connects TRBV7-9 to TRBJ1-1; a possible D gene is TRBD1 (6 bases). Germline CDR1 and CDR2: SEHNR and FQNEAQ (reference sequence). This CDR3 is built from 16 residues. V lost 1 base to trimming and J lost 1 base, with 13 bases between them. CDR3 nucleotide sequence: TGTGCCAGCAGCTTAGGAGGACCGGGACAGAACACTGAAGCTTTCTTT. Its protein is CASSLGGPGQNTEAFF. Using reference TRBV7-9 and TRBJ1-1 for the parts outside the CDR3, the full variable domain is DTGVSQNPRHKITKRGQNVTFRCDPISEHNRLYWYRQTLGQGPEFLTYFQNEAQLEKSRLLSDRFSAERPKGSFSTLEIQRTEQGDSAMYLCASSLGGPGQNTEAFFGQGTRLTVV.

This chain uses TRBV7-3 with TRBJ2-2; tentative D call: TRBD1 (5 bases). The CDR3 has 17 amino acids. With 5 bases removed from V and 4 bases from J, the gap between germline ends came to 20 bases. Germline CDR1 and CDR2: SGHTA and FQGTGA. The CDR3 DNA is TGTGCCAGCAGCATTCGTCAGTGGGGCCCGGGCACCGGGGAGCTGTTTTTT. Its protein is CASSIRQWGPGTGELFF.

This chain links TRBV30 with TRBJ1-2, with 7 bases lining up with TRBD1. Germline values: CDR1 GTSNPN, CDR2 SVGIG (reference sequence). The V and J ends lost 5 bases and 4 bases, in that order; junction bases with no gene match: 7. This CDR3 region has 13 residues. In nucleotides, the CDR3 is TGTGCCTGGTACCGGGACAGCTTCTATGGCTACACCTTC. Translation: CAWYRDSFYGYTF.

The chain joins TRBV2 to TRBJ2-1; TRBD2 matches 11 bases. V was pared by 4 bases and J by 3 bases, with 5 bases of the junction left unmatched. This CDR3 region has 16 residues. The germline CDR1 and CDR2 sequences are SNHLY and FYNNEI. The CDR3 coding sequence is TGTGCCAGCAGTGGGGATAGCGGGGGGGGCTACAATGAGCAGTTCTTC. Translation: CASSGDSGGGYNEQFF.

The chain employs TRBV27 and TRBJ1-2; 7 positions match TRBD1. V lost 6 bases and J lost 6; bases outside the gene matches: 7. Germline CDR1 is MNHEY and CDR2 is SMNVEV (reference sequence). CDR3 length equals 13 residues. CDR3 sequence reads: CASSVATGHGYTF. CDR3 nucleotides: TGTGCCAGCAGCGTGGCGACAGGGCATGGCTACACCTTC.

This clone was counted only a few times. CDR3 in DNA: TGTGCCAGCAGCCACCAACTCTCAGGGAACAATGAGCAGTTCTTC. Protein sequence: CASSHQLSGNNEQFF. The chain is built from TRBV21-1 and TRBJ2-1; TRBD1 is taken as the D call from the table, unchecked against the DNA. TRBV21-1 is flagged as a pseudogene. This CDR3 has 15 amino acids.

This clone was found a few times. J is TRBJ1-1 and V is TRBV9; TRBD1 matches 7 bases. Germline CDR1 and CDR2: SGDLS and YYNGEE. CDR3 length equals 14 residues. The trim removed 0 bases at V and 3 bases at J, leaving 2 bases unmatched. CDR3: CASSVGDSYTEAFF. The CDR3 bases are TGTGCCAGCAGCGTAGGGGACAGCTACACTGAAGCTTTCTTT.

The V call is TRBV10-1, the J call TRBJ1-4; D gene unclear. The length of the CDR3 is 9 residues. Germline assignment: CDR1 WNHNN and CDR2 SYGVQD (reference sequence). Trimming cost V 11 bases and J 7 bases, with 5 bases left between them. This CDR3 is CAEFEKLFF. CDR3 in DNA: TGCGCCGAGTTTGAAAAACTGTTTTTT.

The CDR3 sequence: CASSLETGGQPQHF. The DNA for the CDR3 is TGTGCCAGCAGCTTAGAAACAGGGGGGCAGCCCCAGCATTTT. The gene calls are TRBV11-2 and TRBJ1-5; 8 bases map to TRBD1. Germline V gene sequence: CDR1 SGHAT, CDR2 FQNNGV. Losses at the gene ends were 0 bases for V and 7 bases for J; bases not matched to a gene: 2. CDR3 length: 14 amino acids. The full variable domain, with the rest looked up from reference TRBV11-2 and TRBJ1-5, is EAGVAQSPRYKIIEKRQSVAFWCNPISGHATLYWYQQILGQGPKLLIQFQNNGVVDDSQLPKDRFSAERLKGVDSTLKIQPAKLEDSAVYLCASSLETGGQPQHFGDGTRLSIL.

The V call is TRBV30, the J call TRBJ1-2; tentative D call: TRBD1 (5 bases). Trimming pared 1 base from V and 5 bases from J, leaving 11 bases between. Germline-derived CDR1 and CDR2 are GTSNPN and SVGIG (reference sequence). The CDR3 loop spans 13 amino acids. The CDR3 spells CAWSGRAKYGYTF. The CDR3 DNA reads TGTGCCTGGAGTGGCAGGGCAAAGTATGGCTACACCTTC.

The chain is built from TRBV7-2 and TRBJ1-1; unclear D gene. The CDR3 totals 14 residues. Germline lookup yields CDR1 SGHTA and CDR2 FQGNSA. V gave up 3 bases and J gave up 3 bases, with 11 bases separating them. CDR3 in DNA: TGTGCCAGCAGCTTTGGACTTTGGGACACTGAAGCTTTCTTT. Protein sequence: CASSFGLWDTEAFF.

The chain is built from TRBV7-9 and TRBJ1-4; no reliable D call. Trimming cost V 1 base and J 0 bases, with 9 bases left between them. This CDR3 is 16 amino acids long. CDR1 and CDR2 (germline): SEHNR, FQNEAQ (reference sequence). The CDR3 reads CASSLGQTATNEKLFF. CDR3 bases: TGTGCCAGCAGCTTAGGGCAGACTGCAACTAATGAAAAACTGTTTTTT. Combining the CDR3 with reference TRBV7-9 and TRBJ1-4 gives the whole variable domain DTGVSQNPRHKITKRGQNVTFRCDPISEHNRLYWYRQTLGQGPEFLTYFQNEAQLEKSRLLSDRFSAERPKGSFSTLEIQRTEQGDSAMYLCASSLGQTATNEKLFFGSGTQLSVL.

The chain links TRBV19 to TRBJ1-5, with D perhaps matching TRBD1 (5 bases). Germline CDR1 and CDR2: LNHDA and SQIVND (reference sequence). Trimming left V 5 bases short and J 3 bases short, with 14 bases between. CDR3 length: 15 amino acids. The DNA for the CDR3 is TGTGCCAGTAGTCACGACAGTTACACCAATCAGCCCCAGCATTTT. It codes for CASSHDSYTNQPQHF.

The CDR3 DNA reads as TGTGCCAGCAGCTTAGCGTCGGAGCCCGTGCATTTT. This translates into CASSLASEPVHF. The rearrangement joins TRBV7-9 to TRBJ1-5, with D unresolved. With 0 bases removed from V and 15 bases from J, the gap between germline ends came to 12 bases. This CDR3 region has 12 residues. Germline CDR1 is SEHNR and CDR2 is FQNEAQ (reference sequence).

V gene TRBV7-9 combines with J gene TRBJ2-2; 12 nucleotides line up with TRBD2. Trimming at V came to 4 bases and at J to 5 bases, leaving 11 bases not matched to a gene. CDR3 length: 18 amino acids. Per germline, CDR1 SEHNR and CDR2 FQNEAQ (reference sequence). This CDR3 reads CASSSGRQTSGRTGELFF. The CDR3 coding sequence is TGTGCCAGCAGCTCCGGGAGACAGACTAGCGGGAGAACCGGGGAGCTGTTTTTT.

This rearrangement joins TRBV30 to TRBJ2-1; 14 bases are shared with TRBD2. The CDR3 has 18 amino acids. Per the germline V gene, CDR1 is GTSNPN and CDR2 is SVGIG (reference sequence). With V trimmed by 0 bases and J by 4 bases, 8 bases remained unmatched. The CDR3 sequence: CAWSVQGLAGVPYNEQFF. The DNA of the CDR3 is TGTGCCTGGAGTGTACAGGGACTAGCGGGAGTACCTTACAATGAGCAGTTCTTC. Supplemented by reference TRBV30 and TRBJ2-1, the full variable domain reads SQTIHQWPATLVQPVGSPLSLECTVEGTSNPNLYWYRQAAGRGLQLLFYSVGIGQISSEVPQNLSASRPQDRQFILSSKKLLLSDSGFYLCAWSVQGLAGVPYNEQFFGPGTRLTVL.

This chain links TRBV5-3 with TRBJ1-5, with a weak D call TRBD1 (5 bases). TRBV5-3 is flagged as an ORF with uncertain function. V dropped 0 bases and J dropped 6 bases, with 10 bases sitting between them. The CDR3 length is 14 residues. The CDR3 is CARSLGQIGQPQHF. As DNA, the CDR3 is TGTGCCAGAAGCTTGGGACAGATTGGTCAGCCCCAGCATTTT.

This clone was counted once. The gene calls are TRBV7-7 and TRBJ1-1, with D possibly matching TRBD1 (5 bases). V was shortened by 3 bases and J by 1 base, with 12 bases between the two germline ends. The germline gives CDR1 SSHAT, CDR2 FNYEAQ (reference sequence). The CDR3 loop spans 15 amino acids. The CDR3 spells CASSFGGAKNTEAFF. CDR3 DNA sequence: TGTGCCAGCAGCTTTGGCGGGGCTAAGAACACTGAAGCTTTCTTT.

The gene calls are TRBV6-6 and TRBJ1-3; D gene uncertain. The germline V gene has CDR1 MNHNY and CDR2 SVGAGI (reference sequence). The CDR3 runs 15 residues. The ends were cut back, 0 bases at V and 1 base at J, with 7 bases in the middle. In DNA, the CDR3 is TGTGCCAGCAGTTACTCGAGTGTATCTGGAAACACCATATATTTT. This translates into CASSYSSVSGNTIYF.

Only a few counts were recorded for this clone. This rearrangement joins TRBV7-9 to TRBJ1-1, with 8 bases aligning to TRBD1. Germline CDR1 reads SEHNR; CDR2 reads FQNEAQ (reference sequence). The CDR3 runs 15 residues. J lost 7 bases, V lost 0 bases, and 7 bases had no gene match. The chain's CDR3 is CASSLAGGTGREAFF. The DNA of the CDR3 is TGTGCCAGCAGCTTAGCTGGCGGGACAGGTCGTGAAGCTTTCTTT.

This sequence joins TRBV7-9 and TRBJ1-1, with D perhaps TRBD1 (5 bases). The CDR3 has 14 residues. Trimming shortened V by 4 bases and J by 8 bases, and 17 bases separated the two germline ends. Germline lookup yields CDR1 SEHNR and CDR2 FQNEAQ (reference sequence). The CDR3 protein is CASSYPGLFGEAFF. The CDR3 coding sequence is TGTGCCAGCAGCTACCCAGGGTTATTCGGAGAAGCTTTCTTT. The full variable domain, completed using reference TRBV7-9 and TRBJ1-1, is DTGVSQNPRHKITKRGQNVTFRCDPISEHNRLYWYRQTLGQGPEFLTYFQNEAQLEKSRLLSDRFSAERPKGSFSTLEIQRTEQGDSAMYLCASSYPGLFGEAFFGQGTRLTVV.

The chain couples TRBV5-5 to TRBJ1-4; no firm D call. Trimming removed 0 bases at V and 8 bases at J, with 8 bases between. CDR3 length: 13 amino acids. Per germline, CDR1 SGHKS and CDR2 YYEKEE (reference sequence). CDR3 DNA sequence: TGTGCCAGCAGCTTGGGGTCGGGGGAAAAACTGTTTTTT. This translates into CASSLGSGEKLFF.

CDR3 sequence (DNA): TGTGCCAGCAAGAGACAATTAATGAACACTGAAGCTTTCTTT. Its translation: CASKRQLMNTEAFF. The rearrangement links TRBV2 to TRBJ1-1; the D is unclear. CDR1 is SNHLY and CDR2 is FYNNEI in the germline V gene. The CDR3 has 14 residues. The V and J ends lost 7 bases and 0 bases respectively, with 12 bases between them.